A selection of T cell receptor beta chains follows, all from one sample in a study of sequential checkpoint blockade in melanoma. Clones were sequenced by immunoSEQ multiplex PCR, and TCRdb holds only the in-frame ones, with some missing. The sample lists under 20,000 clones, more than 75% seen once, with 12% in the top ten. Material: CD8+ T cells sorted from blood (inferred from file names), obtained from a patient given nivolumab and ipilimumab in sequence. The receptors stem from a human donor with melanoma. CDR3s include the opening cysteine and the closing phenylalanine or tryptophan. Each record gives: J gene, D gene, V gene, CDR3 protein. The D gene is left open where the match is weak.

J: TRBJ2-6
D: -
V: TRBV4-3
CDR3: CASSQEVGAGANVLTF

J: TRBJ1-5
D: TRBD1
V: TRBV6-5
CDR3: CASSWTGNSNQPQHF

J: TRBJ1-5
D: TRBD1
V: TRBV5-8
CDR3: CASRLQGADNQPQHF

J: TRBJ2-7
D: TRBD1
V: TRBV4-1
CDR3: CASSQEGQVYEQYF

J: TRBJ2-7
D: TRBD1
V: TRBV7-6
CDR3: CASSLGTAASYEQYF

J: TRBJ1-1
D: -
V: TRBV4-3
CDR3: CASSQDSFEAFF

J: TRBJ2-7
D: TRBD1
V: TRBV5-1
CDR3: CASSWRDRGHEQYF

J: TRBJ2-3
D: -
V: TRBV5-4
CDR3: CASSFFGGRTDTQYF

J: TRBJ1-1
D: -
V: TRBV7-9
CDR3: CASSIRGTEAFF

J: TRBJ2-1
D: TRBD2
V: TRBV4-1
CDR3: CASSQVREGREQFF

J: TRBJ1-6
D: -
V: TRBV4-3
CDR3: CASSQDTYNSPLHF

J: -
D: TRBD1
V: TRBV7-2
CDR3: CASSHPGQGSYEQYF

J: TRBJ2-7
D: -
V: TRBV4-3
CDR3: CASSHLIQGKEEQYF

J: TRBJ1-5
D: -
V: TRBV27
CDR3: CASSRGPRNQPQHF

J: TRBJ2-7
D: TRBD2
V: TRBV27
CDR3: CASSLSPGGSSYEQYF

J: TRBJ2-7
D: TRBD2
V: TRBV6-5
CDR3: CASSPAGGPDEQYF

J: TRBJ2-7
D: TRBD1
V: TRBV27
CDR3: CASSLSWTGSYEQYF

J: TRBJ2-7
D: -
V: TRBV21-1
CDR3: CASKTGIAYEQYF

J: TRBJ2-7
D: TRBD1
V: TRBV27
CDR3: CASIWQGATYEQYF

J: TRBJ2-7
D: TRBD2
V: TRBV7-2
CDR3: CASSLPSGGLSYEQYF

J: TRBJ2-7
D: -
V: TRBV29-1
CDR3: CSVEGTDSSYEQYF

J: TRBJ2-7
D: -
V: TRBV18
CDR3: CASSPEGNFGSPYEQYF

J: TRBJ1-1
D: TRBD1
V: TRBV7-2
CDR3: CAGEPGQGAEAFF

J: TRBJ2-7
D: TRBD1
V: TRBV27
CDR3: CASSLYGTGMEYF

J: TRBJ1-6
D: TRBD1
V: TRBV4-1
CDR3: CASSQVGGQGSYNSPLHF

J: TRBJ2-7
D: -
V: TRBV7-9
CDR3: CASSSLRYEQYF

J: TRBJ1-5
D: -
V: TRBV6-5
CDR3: CASRHNTNQPQHF

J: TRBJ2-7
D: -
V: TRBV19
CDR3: CASSLTGAYEQYF

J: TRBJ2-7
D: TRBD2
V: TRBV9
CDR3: CASSVSSGSYEQYF

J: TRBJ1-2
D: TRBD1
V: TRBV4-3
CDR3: CASSVDRGSVGYTF

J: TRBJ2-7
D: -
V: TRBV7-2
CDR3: CASSSGLDSYEQYF

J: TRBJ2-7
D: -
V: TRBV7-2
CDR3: CASSLRKDMGAYEQYF

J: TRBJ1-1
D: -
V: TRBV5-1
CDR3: CASSFMALGGTEAFF

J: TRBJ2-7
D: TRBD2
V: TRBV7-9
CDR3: CASSPSGSGLYEQYF

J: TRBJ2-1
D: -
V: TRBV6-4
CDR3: CASSLDSLNEQFF

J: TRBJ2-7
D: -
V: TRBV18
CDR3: CASSQRSSYEQYF

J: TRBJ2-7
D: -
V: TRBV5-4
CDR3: CASSPPGTYEQYF

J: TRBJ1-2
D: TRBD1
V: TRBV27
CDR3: CASSSLRDRSYYGYTF

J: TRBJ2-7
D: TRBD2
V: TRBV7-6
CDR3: CASSLSYVAGEMGEQYF

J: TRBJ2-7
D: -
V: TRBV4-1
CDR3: CASRRSTLTESYEQYF

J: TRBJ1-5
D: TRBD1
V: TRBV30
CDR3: CAWSDRAGQPQHF

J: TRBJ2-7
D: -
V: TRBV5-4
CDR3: CASSLSYPGYEQYF

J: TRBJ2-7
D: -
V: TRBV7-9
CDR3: CASSPRQNYEQYF

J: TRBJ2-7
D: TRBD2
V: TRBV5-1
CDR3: CASSSWTSGAYEQYF

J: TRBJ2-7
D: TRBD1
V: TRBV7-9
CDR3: CASSLSGTDYEQYF

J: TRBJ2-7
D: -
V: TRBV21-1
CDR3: CASSSKWSGDHEQYF

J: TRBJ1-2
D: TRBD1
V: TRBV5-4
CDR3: CASSPTGDGYTF

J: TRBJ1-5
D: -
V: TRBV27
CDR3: CASSLFGSGSNQPQHF

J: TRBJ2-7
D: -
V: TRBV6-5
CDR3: CASSYTRASYEQYF

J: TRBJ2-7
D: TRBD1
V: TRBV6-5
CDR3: CASSYTGTDYEQYF

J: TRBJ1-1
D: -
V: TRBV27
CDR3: CASSLSPNTEAFF